This record looks at one T cell receptor (beta chain) sequence and its context. With V trimmed by 7 bases and J by 6 bases, 9 bases remained unmatched. The germline gives CDR1 SQVTM, CDR2 ANQGSEA. This CDR3 has 13 amino acids. The data stem from a study of cytomegalovirus exposure and HLA in healthy donors. The PCR made use of 60 Vbeta and 13 Jbeta primers. Clones were read by immunoSEQ multiplex PCR, and TCRdb kept only the in-frame ones, dropping some. Among 110,000 to 150,000 clones listed, roughly four fifths were seen once. The genes are TRBV29-1 and TRBJ2-1; TRBD1 matches at 7 bases. This TCR came from a woman aged 55-69 years in good health and CMV-seropositive. Source material: PBMCs. The DNA for the CDR3 is TGCAGCGCTGGCGACAGGGTCGGCAATGAGCAGTTCTTC. It translates to CSAGDRVGNEQFF.